One sample yielded the 24 T cell receptor beta chains listed below, sequenced in a study of T cell responses to AZD1222 COVID-19 vaccine. Method: immunoSEQ multiplex PCR; TCRdb's copy keeps in-frame clones and lacks some. The sample consists of 100,000 to 150,000 clones, approximately 90% of them appearing once. The sample was peripheral blood, taken on day 0 of AZD1222 vaccination. These receptors were collected from an adult in good health.

The V call is TRBV6-5, the J call TRBJ1-6, with 9 bases aligning to TRBD1. From germline, CDR1 is MNHEY and CDR2 SVGAGI. V lost 6 bases, J lost 7 bases, and 7 bases stayed unmatched. CDR3 length: 15 residues. This CDR3 is CASSPPGQGNSPLHF. In DNA form, the CDR3 reads TGTGCCAGCAGCCCCCCGGGACAGGGAAATTCACCCCTCCACTTT.

V usage is TRBV30 and J usage is TRBJ2-6, with D perhaps TRBD1 (5 bases). V lost 3 bases and J lost 4, with 13 bases in between. This CDR3 has 15 residues. Germline CDR1 GTSNPN, CDR2 SVGIG (reference sequence). The CDR3 sequence: CAWRFAGSGANVLTF. The CDR3 DNA is TGTGCCTGGAGGTTCGCAGGGTCCGGGGCCAACGTCCTGACTTTC.

The rearrangement links TRBV28 to TRBJ1-6; 7 bases are shared with TRBD1. The CDR3 extends over 14 amino acids. CDR1 and CDR2 (germline): MDHEN, SYDVKM. The V segment lost 6 bases and the J segment 6 bases; nucleotides outside the gene matches: 5. CDR3 DNA: TGTGCCAGCAGAAGACAGGGTCGTAATTCACCCCTCCACTTT. Its translation is CASRRQGRNSPLHF.

The rearrangement uses TRBV29-1 and TRBJ1-3, with 8 bases aligning to TRBD1. The CDR3 length is 17 residues. V dropped 4 bases and J dropped 3; count of bases not matched to a gene: 14. Germline V lookup: CDR1 SQVTM, CDR2 ANQGSEA. Here the CDR3 reads CSVVVLGQGANGNTIYF. In nucleotides, the CDR3 is TGCAGCGTTGTGGTTCTGGGGCAGGGGGCGAATGGAAACACCATATATTTT.

The CDR3 loop is CASSLRLAKNIQYF. The CDR3 region has the DNA TGCGCCAGCAGCCTTCGACTAGCCAAAAACATTCAGTACTTC. The rearrangement joins TRBV4-1 to TRBJ2-4; the D is unclear. CDR3 length: 14 amino acids. V dropped 4 bases and J dropped 0 bases, with 7 bases sitting between them. Germline assignment: CDR1 MGHRA and CDR2 YSYEKL.

V gene TRBV5-4 combines with J gene TRBJ1-1; D unresolved. The CDR3 spans 12 residues. Germline CDR1 reads SGHNT; CDR2 reads YYREEE (reference sequence). Trimming pared 2 bases from V and 3 bases from J, leaving 5 bases between. CDR3 loop: CASSFGDTEAFF. The CDR3 DNA sequence: TGTGCCAGCAGCTTTGGGGACACTGAAGCTTTCTTT.

The rearrangement uses TRBV6-5 and TRBJ2-3, with TRBD2 identical over 10 bases. The trim removed 6 bases at V and 6 bases at J, leaving 9 bases unmatched. There are 15 residues in the CDR3. CDR1 and CDR2 from the germline V gene are MNHEY and SVGAGI. CDR3 bases: TGTGCCAGCAGGTGGACTAGCGGACGGCCGGATACGCAGTATTTT. Translation gives CASRWTSGRPDTQYF.

The chain employs TRBV21-1 and TRBJ2-2. TRBV21-1 is assigned pseudogene status. There are 12 residues in the CDR3. CDR3: CASSRTPGELFF. The CDR3 nucleotides are TGTGCCAGCAGTAGAACACCCGGGGAGCTGTTTTTT.

The chain links TRBV4-2 to TRBJ1-2; D possibly corresponds to TRBD1 (6 bases). The V and J ends lost 1 base and 1 base respectively, with 13 bases between them. The germline V gene has CDR1 LGHNA and CDR2 YNFKEQ. CDR3 length: 16 amino acids. DNA of the CDR3: TGTGCCAGCAGCCAAGGTACCCAGGGACATAACTATGGCTACACCTTC. Translation: CASSQGTQGHNYGYTF.

The chain employs TRBV2 and TRBJ1-2, with a weak D call TRBD1 (6 bases). Trimming stripped 0 bases from V and 4 bases from J, with 15 bases between. CDR3 length equals 16 residues. Germline loops: CDR1 SNHLY, CDR2 FYNNEI. The chain's CDR3 is CASSEAPWGRGYGYTF. The CDR3 nucleotides read TGTGCCAGCAGTGAAGCGCCTTGGGGGCGCGGCTATGGCTACACCTTC.

This clone was seen many times. The chain couples TRBV29-1 to TRBJ1-2; D is unresolved. The germline V gene encodes CDR1 SQVTM and CDR2 ANQGSEA. The CDR3 contains 14 residues. Deletions cut 7 bases from V and 4 bases from J, with 19 bases between. CDR3 sequence reads: CSGSQAGSTYGYTF. CDR3 DNA: TGCAGCGGGAGTCAGGCCGGCTCGACCTATGGCTACACCTTC.

V is TRBV9 and J is TRBJ1-3; D gene ambiguous. Germline V gene data show CDR1 as SGDLS and CDR2 as YYNGEE. The CDR3 extends over 12 amino acids. The V end lost 0 bases, the J end lost 6 bases, and 4 bases lay between the germline ends. CDR3 DNA sequence: TGTGCCAGCAGCGTAGGAGAAAACACCATATATTTT. Protein sequence: CASSVGENTIYF.

The chain recombines TRBV7-9 with TRBJ1-4; 8 bases are shared with TRBD1. This CDR3 is built from 15 residues. Germline-derived CDR1 and CDR2 are SEHNR and FQNEAQ (reference sequence). V shed 3 bases, J shed 5 bases, and the junction held 5 bases outside the gene matches. CDR3 in amino acids: CASSFDRGGNEKLFF. The CDR3 DNA follows: TGTGCCAGCAGCTTCGACAGGGGAGGGAATGAAAAACTGTTTTTT.

The chain couples TRBV2 to TRBJ1-1; 11 bases are a match to TRBD1. The CDR3 sequence is 14 residues long. Germline CDR1 reads SNHLY; CDR2 reads FYNNEI. V shed 6 bases, J shed 3 bases, and the junction held 3 bases outside the gene matches. The CDR3 bases are TGTGCCAGCAGGCCGGGACAGGGGGACACTGAAGCTTTCTTT. This gives the protein CASRPGQGDTEAFF.

The chain carries TRBV5-5 and TRBJ2-7; D remains ambiguous. The length of the CDR3 is 15 residues. V lost 4 bases to trimming and J lost 2 bases, with 16 bases between them. Germline loops: CDR1 SGHKS, CDR2 YYEKEE (reference sequence). The chain's CDR3 is CASSPGQVPTYEQYF. The DNA for the CDR3 is TGTGCCAGCAGCCCCGGGCAGGTACCAACCTACGAGCAGTACTTC. The full variable domain, with the rest looked up from reference TRBV5-5 and TRBJ2-7, is DAGVTQSPTHLIKTRGQQVTLRCSPISGHKSVSWYQQVLGQGPQFIFQYYEKEERGRGNFPDRFSARQFPNYSSELNVNALLLGDSALYLCASSPGQVPTYEQYFGPGTRLTVT.

This clone was seen more than once but under ten times. The gene calls are TRBV5-1 and TRBJ2-3, with TRBD1 as a possible D gene (5 bases). CDR3 size: 14 residues. The ends were cut back, 0 bases at V and 4 bases at J, with 9 bases in the middle. Germline assignment: CDR1 SGHRS and CDR2 YFSETQ. The CDR3 DNA reads TGCGCCAGCAGCTTGGTGGTCAGGGCAGATACGCAGTATTTT. Translating gives CASSLVVRADTQYF.

This clone was found once. This rearrangement joins TRBV18 to TRBJ1-2; D is possibly TRBD1 (5 bases). Trimming left V 8 bases short and J 2 bases short, with 12 bases between. CDR3 length: 13 residues. Germline V gene sequence: CDR1 KGHSH, CDR2 LQKENI. CDR3 coding DNA: TGTGCCAGCCAGCCGACAGTGAACTATGGCTACACCTTC. Amino acid sequence: CASQPTVNYGYTF.

V usage is TRBV5-1 and J usage is TRBJ2-5, with a weak D call TRBD1 (6 bases). This CDR3 comprises 17 residues. Germline V gene sequence: CDR1 SGHRS, CDR2 YFSETQ. V was clipped by 0 bases and J by 7 bases, with 22 bases between them. The CDR3 DNA reads TGCGCCAGCAGCTTGGTGGCTAGCAGGGGCCCGGTGGGGACCCAGTACTTC. Protein: CASSLVASRGPVGTQYF.

V usage is TRBV6-5 and J usage is TRBJ2-7, with a tentative D call TRBD1 (6 bases). V was cut by 4 bases and J by 6 bases, with 13 bases left in between. The V gene's germline CDR1 is MNHEY and CDR2 SVGAGI. CDR3 length equals 13 residues. The CDR3 protein is CASSWADSVEQYF. CDR3 DNA: TGTGCCAGCAGTTGGGCGGACAGTGTCGAGCAGTACTTC.

The chain combines TRBV11-2 with TRBJ2-5; perhaps TRBD1 as D (5 bases). The V gene's germline CDR1 is SGHAT and CDR2 FQNNGV. The CDR3 loop spans 18 amino acids. With 5 bases removed from V and 5 bases from J, the gap between germline ends came to 27 bases. CDR3 DNA sequence: TGTGCCAGCAGCAAAAGGAAGGGGCACACCCTAGGTGGGGAGACCCAGTACTTC. Protein: CASSKRKGHTLGGETQYF.

The rearrangement links TRBV5-4 to TRBJ2-3; no clear D. Germline V gene lookup returns CDR1 SGHNT and CDR2 YYREEE (reference sequence). Trimming shortened V by 5 bases and J by 5 bases, and 9 bases separated the two germline ends. The CDR3 totals 12 residues. CDR3 sequence: CASSSIGDTQYF. CDR3 nucleotides: TGTGCCAGCAGTTCAATAGGAGATACGCAGTATTTT.

The chain links TRBV13 to TRBJ1-1; 7 bases line up with TRBD1. The CDR3 runs 13 residues. V shed 6 bases and J 4 bases; nucleotides not matched to a gene: 5. From germline, CDR1 is PRHDT and CDR2 FYEKMQ (reference sequence). The CDR3 nucleotides read TGTGCCAGCAGTCGAAAGGGGGCCACTGAAGCTTTCTTT. Translated: CASSRKGATEAFF.

The chain combines TRBV6-5 with TRBJ2-7; 9 positions match TRBD1. The CDR3 is 13 residues long. The V and J ends lost 6 bases and 4 bases, in that order; junction bases with no gene match: 4. Germline lookup yields CDR1 MNHEY and CDR2 SVGAGI. CDR3 in amino acids: CASRGQGSYEQYF. In nucleotides, the CDR3 is TGTGCCAGCAGGGGACAGGGAAGTTACGAGCAGTACTTC.

The chain uses TRBV5-8 and TRBJ2-7; 9 positions match TRBD1. V was pared by 4 bases and J by 2 bases, with 4 bases of the junction left unmatched. Germline CDR1 SGHTS, CDR2 YDEGEE. The CDR3 extends over 14 amino acids. CDR3: CASSLGDRAYEQYF. CDR3 bases: TGTGCCAGCAGCCTAGGGGACAGGGCCTACGAGCAGTACTTC.